This TCR beta chain was sequenced in a study of Tregs in tolerant kidney transplant recipients. Sequencing was performed with immunoSEQ multiplex PCR; in TCRdb, only in-frame clones are kept and a portion is missing. The table has roughly 69,000 clones, 95% to 98% seen once. General study points: Findings come from small patient numbers and require larger validation.

The junction had 1 base not matched to a gene; V was cut back by 4 bases and J by 5 bases. From germline, CDR1 is SGHRS and CDR2 YFSETQ. The CDR3 is 13 residues long. As concerns this clone: The antigen remains unidentified.

The genes are TRBV5-1 and TRBJ1-4; 8 bases align to TRBD1. Sample: Tregs from blood, taken before the transplant. The receptor comes from a human donor who received a combined kidney and bone marrow transplant. The CDR3 DNA is TGCGCCAGCAGCAGGACAGGGAATGAAAAACTGTTTTTT. Protein: CASSRTGNEKLFF.